The next 26 T cell receptor beta chains were all read from a single sample in a study of regulatory T cells in long-lasting Graves disease listed by TCRdb under 2021. The method was multiplex PCR. Sequencing instrument: Illumina HiSeq 4000. To build TCR beta libraries, CDR3 regions were amplified by Arm-PCR using iRepertoire HTBI primers. TCRdb ran its own pipeline on the public reads, namely fastp trimming at Q25 and MiXCR clone calling, and kept in-frame beta chains. Each entry is one CDR3 protein sequence, shown with its most common DNA and genes. The sample profile shows under 500,000 distinct CDR3 sequences; around 21% of them were found once. Roughly 20% of the sample is held by the ten biggest clonotypes. The sample's time point, from its label and the paper: persistent/refractory GD, antithyroid drugs over 5 years with positive TRAb. RNA was extracted from PBMCs in TRIzol for both TCR sequencing and RNA sequencing.

This material consisted of peripheral blood mononuclear cells (PBMCs), taken when the disease was refractory, from a patient treated with antithyroid drugs. Receptor source: a female donor with Graves disease.

About this clonotype: A read error is possible here, since a much larger clone lies one base away. No conserved phenylalanine or tryptophan is present at the end of the CDR3, so a read error is the likely explanation. The genes are TRBV20-1 and TRBJ2-7; 7 bases agree with TRBD2. Germline V gene data show CDR1 as DFQATT and CDR2 as SNEGSKA (reference sequence). CDR3 length equals 17 residues. With 6 bases clipped from V and 4 bases from J, the junction kept 21 bases outside the gene matches. In DNA form, the CDR3 reads TGCAGTGCCAAATCGAATGATGGCGGGAGCACTTGGTACGAGCAGTACCTC. It yields the protein CSAKSNDGGSTWYEQYL.

This clonotype was observed a handful of times. V is TRBV14 and J is TRBJ2-2, with 11 bases identical to TRBD2. The V and J ends lost 4 bases and 6 bases, in that order; junction bases with no gene match: 7. The CDR3 is made up of 16 amino acids. CDR1 is SGHDN and CDR2 is FVKESK in the germline V gene. This CDR3 reads CASSRRLAGRAGELFF. In nucleotides, the CDR3 is TGTGCCAGCAGCCGTAGACTAGCGGGACGGGCCGGGGAGCTGTTTTTT.

This clonotype was recorded many times. This sequence joins TRBV7-2 and TRBJ2-7, with D hard to call. The V gene's germline CDR1 is SGHTA and CDR2 FQGNSA. CDR3 length equals 13 residues. V was pared by 3 bases and J by 2 bases, with 8 bases between. The CDR3 protein is CASSFSLTYEQYF. The CDR3 DNA reads TGTGCCAGCAGCTTTAGCCTAACCTACGAGCAGTACTTC.

In its sample, this clonotype was seen many times. The V and J genes are TRBV6-1 and TRBJ2-7, with 7 nucleotides matching TRBD2. This CDR3 is 13 amino acids long. Germline CDR1 MNHNS, CDR2 SASEGT. Trimming took 4 bases from V and 2 from J; bases not matched to a gene: 2. The CDR3 bases are TGTGCCAGCAGTGGACGGGGGGCCTACGAGCAGTACTTC. It codes for CASSGRGAYEQYF.

The chain employs TRBV11-3 and TRBJ2-5; D is unclear. With 6 bases removed from V and 5 bases from J, the gap between germline ends came to 7 bases. From germline, CDR1 is SGHNT and CDR2 YENEEA. This CDR3 comprises 11 residues. CDR3 residues: CASRFLETQYF. The DNA for the CDR3 is TGTGCCAGCAGGTTTCTGGAGACCCAGTACTTC. Using reference TRBV11-3 and TRBJ2-5 for the parts outside the CDR3, the full variable domain is EAGVVQSPRYKIIEKKQPVAFWCNPISGHNTLYWYLQNLGQGPELLIRYENEEAVDDSQLPKDRFSAERLKGVDSTLKIQPAELGDSAVYLCASRFLETQYFGPGTRLLVL.

This chain joins TRBV20-1 and TRBJ2-5, with 9 bases identical to TRBD1. From germline, CDR1 is DFQATT and CDR2 SNEGSKA (reference sequence). The CDR3 has 14 residues. V shed 5 bases and J 5 bases; nucleotides not matched to a gene: 9. The CDR3 bases are TGCAGTGCTGATCGGACAGGGGCTGGGGAGACCCAGTACTTC. Protein product: CSADRTGAGETQYF.

In regard to this clonotype: A much larger clone sits a single nucleotide away, making a read error possible. The rearrangement joins TRBV20-1 to TRBJ2-5; unclear D gene. The CDR3 covers 14 residues. The V end was cut by 3 bases, the J end by 4 bases, with 15 bases between. In germline, CDR1 is DFQATT, CDR2 SNEGSKA (reference sequence). The CDR3 bases are TGCAGTGCTAGTTTATTAGTGGGCCCAGAGACCCAGTACTTC. Its translation: CSASLLVGPETQYF.

This clonotype was seen repeatedly, ten times or more. The chain is built from TRBV30 and TRBJ2-7; 7 nucleotides agree with TRBD1. Unmatched junction bases numbered 2, after V lost 4 bases and J lost 2 bases. This CDR3 has 12 amino acids. Germline assignment: CDR1 GTSNPN and CDR2 SVGIG (reference sequence). CDR3: CAWKQGTYEQYF. The CDR3 DNA sequence: TGTGCCTGGAAACAGGGGACCTACGAGCAGTACTTC.

This clonotype has a handful of counts. The chain recombines TRBV10-3 with TRBJ2-7; 7 nucleotides align to TRBD1. The CDR3 totals 17 residues. Trimming took 10 bases from V and 6 from J; bases not matched to a gene: 24. CDR1 is ENHRY and CDR2 is SYGVKD in the germline V gene. CDR3 sequence: CATKNEPRTGQRPEQYF. The CDR3 coding sequence is TGTGCCACCAAAAATGAACCACGGACAGGCCAGCGGCCCGAGCAGTACTTC.

This clonotype has ten or more counts. This chain connects TRBV28 to TRBJ2-5, with 11 nucleotides matching TRBD2. Germline V gene sequence: CDR1 MDHEN, CDR2 SYDVKM. V lost 2 bases, J lost 5 bases, and 7 bases stayed unmatched. The CDR3 consists of 16 residues. The CDR3 protein is CASSLMLAGGPETQYF. The CDR3 bases are TGTGCCAGCAGTTTAATGTTAGCGGGAGGGCCTGAGACCCAGTACTTC. Looking up the rest from reference TRBV28 and TRBJ2-5 gives the full variable domain: DVKVTQSSRYLVKRTGEKVFLECVQDMDHENMFWYRQDPGLGLRLIYFSYDVKMKEKGDIPEGYSVSREKKERFSLILESASTNQTSMYLCASSLMLAGGPETQYFGPGTRLLVL.

This clonotype has only a few counts. The V call is TRBV20-1, the J call TRBJ1-5, with D possibly being TRBD1 (6 bases). The V end lost 6 bases, the J end lost 0 bases, and 15 bases lay between the germline ends. This CDR3 is built from 15 residues. Germline values: CDR1 DFQATT, CDR2 SNEGSKA (reference sequence). This chain's CDR3 is CSASQGRGSNQPQHF. CDR3 in DNA: TGCAGTGCCTCCCAGGGGCGCGGTAGCAATCAGCCCCAGCATTTT.

The table lists this clonotype with many counts. The V call is TRBV6-5, the J call TRBJ2-5; D call uncertain. The CDR3 runs 14 residues. Trimming pared 0 bases from V and 4 bases from J, leaving 9 bases between. The germline CDR1 and CDR2 sequences are MNHEY and SVGAGI. The chain's CDR3 is CASSYSAMGETQYF. In DNA form, the CDR3 reads TGTGCCAGCAGTTACTCTGCTATGGGAGAGACCCAGTACTTC.

The J gene is TRBJ1-3, the V gene TRBV6-1; D is unclear. The CDR3 has 16 amino acids. Trimming shortened V by 6 bases and J by 4 bases, and 19 bases separated the two germline ends. Germline-derived CDR1 and CDR2 are MNHNS and SASEGT. The CDR3 reads CASSDMMRALGNTIYF. The CDR3 bases are TGTGCCAGCAGCGACATGATGCGGGCACTCGGAAACACCATATATTTT.

This clonotype appeared a few times. CDR3 nucleotide sequence: TGTGCCAGCAGCGAGGGTGGGACAGGGTGGCGACTCTCTGGAAACACCATATATTTT. Translating it yields CASSEGGTGWRLSGNTIYF. This sequence joins TRBV13 and TRBJ1-3; 9 nucleotides align to TRBD1. CDR1 and CDR2 from the germline V gene are PRHDT and FYEKMQ (reference sequence). Trimming took 5 bases from V and 0 from J; bases not matched to a gene: 14. This CDR3 is 19 amino acids long.

Notes on this clonotype: A much larger clone lies a single base off, so this may be a read error. V is TRBV28 and J is TRBJ2-2; tentative D call: TRBD2 (6 bases). In germline, CDR1 is MDHEN, CDR2 SYDVKM. V lost 4 bases to trimming and J lost 0 bases, with 9 bases between them. CDR3 length: 15 amino acids. CDR3 loop: CASSSRRANTGELFF. DNA for the CDR3: TGTGCCAGCAGTTCTAGGAGGGCGAACACCGGGGAGCTGTTTTTT.

In this sample, this clonotype turned up a few times. This chain links TRBV19 with TRBJ2-7, with 10 bases matching TRBD2. J lost 5 bases, V lost 4 bases, and 2 bases had no gene match. CDR1 and CDR2 (germline): LNHDA, SQIVND (reference sequence). The length of the CDR3 is 13 residues. Here the CDR3 reads CASSKLAGDEQYF. As DNA, the CDR3 is TGTGCCAGTAGTAAGCTAGCGGGGGACGAGCAGTACTTC.

This clonotype was detected only a few times. The J gene is TRBJ2-5, the V gene TRBV3-1; D may match TRBD1 or TRBD2 (5 bases each). This CDR3 comprises 13 residues. The V end was cut by 1 base, the J end by 4 bases, with 7 bases between. The germline V gene has CDR1 LGHDT and CDR2 YNNKEL (reference sequence). The CDR3 reads CASSQVRGETQYF. CDR3 in DNA: TGTGCCAGCAGCCAAGTGAGGGGAGAGACCCAGTACTTC.

V is TRBV29-1 and J is TRBJ2-5; D is unresolved. Trimming shortened V by 6 bases and J by 5 bases, and 13 bases separated the two germline ends. Germline loops: CDR1 SQVTM, CDR2 ANQGSEA. This CDR3 comprises 12 residues. The CDR3 DNA sequence: TGCAGCGTCTTGAGGCAACAGGAGACCCAGTACTTC. It translates to CSVLRQQETQYF.

The V and J genes are TRBV19 and TRBJ1-1, with D perhaps TRBD1 (6 bases). Germline V gene lookup returns CDR1 LNHDA and CDR2 SQIVND (reference sequence). Deletions cut 0 bases from V and 0 bases from J, with 14 bases between. The length of the CDR3 is 17 residues. CDR3 sequence (DNA): TGTGCCAGTAGTATAGATGTTCCAGGGGCGATGAACACTGAAGCTTTCTTT. Its translation is CASSIDVPGAMNTEAFF.

In its sample, this clonotype was seen once. The V gene is TRBV10-1, the J gene TRBJ2-2; D call uncertain. Trimming pared 3 bases from V and 2 bases from J, leaving 10 bases between. This CDR3 is built from 15 residues. Germline lookup yields CDR1 WNHNN and CDR2 SYGVQD (reference sequence). CDR3 region: CASSEIPANTGELFF. CDR3 DNA: TGCGCCAGCAGTGAAATCCCAGCTAACACCGGGGAGCTGTTTTTT.

This clonotype was picked up a small number of times. This chain connects TRBV12-3 or TRBV12-4 to TRBJ1-2; D uncertain. Trimming pared 6 bases from V and 4 bases from J, leaving 12 bases between. The CDR3 totals 13 residues. The CDR3 here is CASSRRTIYGYTF. The CDR3 coding sequence is TGTGCCAGCAGCCGACGGACGATCTATGGCTACACCTTC.

This clonotype was picked up a small number of times. This chain connects TRBV12-3 or TRBV12-4 to TRBJ2-3; a possible D gene is TRBD2 (5 bases). CDR3 length equals 13 residues. V was clipped by 6 bases and J by 0 bases, with 7 bases between them. The CDR3 reads CASRSGSTDTQYF. The CDR3, as DNA: TGTGCCAGCAGATCGGGAAGCACAGATACGCAGTATTTT.

This clonotype has a count of ten or more. The V gene is TRBV28, the J gene TRBJ2-5, with 8 bases aligning to TRBD1. Trimming removed 5 bases from V and 1 base from J; junction bases left unmatched: 9. The CDR3 is 16 amino acids. Germline CDR1 MDHEN, CDR2 SYDVKM. The CDR3 region is CASSKGRGPLQETQYF. The CDR3 bases are TGTGCCAGCAGTAAAGGCAGGGGGCCGCTCCAAGAGACCCAGTACTTC.

The chain is built from TRBV6-2 or TRBV6-3 and TRBJ1-1; D not certain. Germline V lookup: CDR1 MNHEY, CDR2 SVGEGT. The CDR3 has 13 amino acids. Trimming stripped 5 bases from V and 4 bases from J, with 11 bases between. CDR3 sequence (DNA): TGTGCCAGCAGTGAAATGACGATCACTGAAGCTTTCTTT. This codes for CASSEMTITEAFF.

Ten or more counts support this clonotype. The chain combines TRBV13 with TRBJ2-6; D is perhaps TRBD2 (6 bases). Germline CDR1 PRHDT, CDR2 FYEKMQ (reference sequence). V gave up 6 bases and J gave up 0 bases, with 9 bases separating them. This CDR3 region has 15 residues. CDR3 nucleotide sequence: TGTGCCAGCAGTCGGGGGTCCTCTGGGGCCAACGTCCTGACTTTC. The encoded protein is CASSRGSSGANVLTF.

V is TRBV14 and J is TRBJ2-5; 8 positions agree with TRBD1. V shed 2 bases and J 3 bases; nucleotides not matched to a gene: 5. CDR3 size: 15 residues. Germline values: CDR1 SGHDN, CDR2 FVKESK. The CDR3, as DNA: TGTGCCAGCAGCCAAAGGACAGGGATGGAAGAGACCCAGTACTTC. It encodes CASSQRTGMEETQYF.